The 20 T cell receptor beta chains listed next were all sequenced from one sample in a study of blood T cells in healthy people across ages. Combining a sample-barcoded 5' primer with a J-beta primer mix, a second PCR ran for roughly 7 to 12 cycles. TCRdb fed the 5' RACE reads into MiXCR, producing one record per CDR3 protein. The sample consists of around 990,000 distinct CDR3 sequences, about 25% of them appearing once. The same data also contributed to another study, on T cells of mothers and their children.

The source material was blood. These TCRs come from a girl aged 2 to 10 in good health.

The chain recombines TRBV28 with TRBJ1-1; weak D call: TRBD1 (5 bases). With 10 bases removed from V and 5 bases from J, the gap between germline ends came to 20 bases. The germline CDR1 and CDR2 sequences are MDHEN and SYDVKM. This CDR3 contains 14 residues. CDR3 amino acids: CATDVGTGWTEAFF. Written as DNA, the CDR3 is TGTGCCACCGATGTGGGGACCGGGTGGACTGAAGCTTTCTTT. Full variable domain (remainder filled in from reference TRBV28 and TRBJ1-1): DVKVTQSSRYLVKRTGEKVFLECVQDMDHENMFWYRQDPGLGLRLIYFSYDVKMKEKGDIPEGYSVSREKKERFSLILESASTNQTSMYLCATDVGTGWTEAFFGQGTRLTVV.

This clonotype has a handful of counts. The chain carries TRBV15 and TRBJ1-6, with TRBD1 matching over 7 bases. The CDR3 covers 14 residues. Germline V lookup: CDR1 LNHNV, CDR2 YYDKDF (reference sequence). V dropped 5 bases and J dropped 10; count of bases not matched to a gene: 8. CDR3 nucleotides: TGTGCCACCAGCGACAGGGTTACTGTCTCACCCCTCCACTTT. Protein: CATSDRVTVSPLHF.

The J gene is TRBJ1-4, the V gene TRBV3-1; D is possibly TRBD1 (5 bases). Trimming stripped 0 bases from V and 4 bases from J, with 12 bases between. CDR1 is LGHDT, CDR2 YNNKEL, per germline (reference sequence). CDR3 size: 16 residues. As DNA, the CDR3 is TGTGCCAGCAGCCAAGACAGGGTAGTCGGTAATGAAAAACTGTTTTTT. It translates to CASSQDRVVGNEKLFF.

This clonotype occurred a few times. The chain recombines TRBV28 with TRBJ1-4; D unresolved. CDR3 size: 15 residues. Germline V CDR1 and CDR2: MDHEN, SYDVKM. V lost 2 bases and J lost 2, with 9 bases in between. CDR3 sequence reads: CASSLLQNTNEKLFF. The CDR3 bases are TGTGCCAGCAGTTTACTTCAGAATACTAATGAAAAACTGTTTTTT.

The chain is built from TRBV18 and TRBJ2-5; maybe TRBD2 (5 bases). The DNA end is more similar to TRBJ2-7, so the J call may be wrong. Germline-derived CDR1 and CDR2 are KGHSH and LQKENI. The CDR3 is made up of 14 amino acids. The CDR3 nucleotides read TGTGCCAGCTCACCAGAGGAGGCCTTCTACGAGCAGTACTTC. Protein: CASSPEEAFYEQYF.

This clonotype was seen a few times. This chain joins TRBV24-1 and TRBJ2-5; D unclear. Germline V gives CDR1 KGHDR, CDR2 SFDVKD. The CDR3 spans 11 residues. Trimming cost V 3 bases and J 5 bases, with 3 bases left between them. CDR3 DNA: TGTGCCACCAGTGATACGGAGACCCAGTACTTC. Encoded protein: CATSDTETQYF.

V usage is TRBV5-6 and J usage is TRBJ2-5; D is possibly TRBD2 (7 bases). Deletions cut 2 bases from V and 7 bases from J, with 15 bases between. This CDR3 spans 14 amino acids. CDR1 is SGHDT and CDR2 is YYEEEE in the germline V gene. The CDR3 sequence: CASSFQAGEGTQYF. CDR3 DNA: TGTGCCAGCAGCTTCCAGGCAGGGGAGGGGACCCAGTACTTC.

The chain employs TRBV12-3 or TRBV12-4 and TRBJ2-2, with 8 nucleotides matching TRBD2. V trimming: 3 bases; J trimming: 3 bases; junction bases outside the gene matches: 12. CDR3 length: 18 residues. The CDR3 here is CASSFWTGGPSDTGELFF. The CDR3 DNA is TGTGCCAGCAGTTTCTGGACGGGAGGGCCCTCGGACACCGGGGAGCTGTTTTTT.

About this clonotype itself: The junction departs from the called germline gene at one end, perhaps through a read error. This rearrangement joins TRBV9 to TRBJ1-6; D possibly corresponds to TRBD1 (5 bases). The CDR3 totals 18 residues. Looked up from germline, CDR1 is SGDLS and CDR2 is YYNGEE. The CDR3 region is CASSPGTVRSSHNSPLHF. CDR3 nucleotides: TGTGCCAGCAGCCCCGGGACCGTTCGAAGCTCCCATAATTCACCCCTCCACTTT.

The rearrangement links TRBV4-3 to TRBJ2-5, with D maybe TRBD1 (6 bases). The CDR3 spans 15 residues. Germline CDR1 and CDR2: LGHNA and YSLEER. Deletions cut 2 bases from V and 5 bases from J, with 15 bases between. CDR3 in DNA: TGCGCCAGCAGCCAACACAGGGCCCTAGGGGAGACCCAGTACTTC. Translated: CASSQHRALGETQYF.

This clonotype was seen more than once but under ten times. The chain recombines TRBV7-9 with TRBJ1-5; no clear D gene. The CDR3 extends over 14 amino acids. CDR1 SEHNR and CDR2 FQNEAQ come from the germline V gene (reference sequence). The V end was cut by 3 bases, the J end by 2 bases, with 8 bases between. The CDR3 here is CASSLKGRNQPQHF. The CDR3 region has the DNA TGTGCCAGCAGCTTGAAGGGCCGCAATCAGCCCCAGCATTTT.

The chain is built from TRBV7-9 and TRBJ2-7; TRBD1 matches 9 bases. V shed 4 bases, J shed 8 bases, and the junction held 6 bases outside the gene matches. The germline V gene has CDR1 SEHNR and CDR2 FQNEAQ (reference sequence). This CDR3 has 13 residues. The DNA for the CDR3 is TGTGCCAGCAGCTCGACAGGGGGTGAAAAGCAGTACTTC. Translated, it gives CASSSTGGEKQYF.

The chain carries TRBV29-1 and TRBJ2-1; no definite D call. TRBJ2-7 explains the end of the DNA better; the J call may be wrong. CDR1 is SQVTM, CDR2 ANQGSEA, per germline. CDR3 length: 13 amino acids. CDR3 DNA sequence: TGCAGCGGTATAGGAGAGAATTCCTACGAGCAGTACTTC. It codes for CSGIGENSYEQYF.

This clonotype was observed a handful of times. The chain carries TRBV20-1 and TRBJ2-1; D uncertain. The CDR3 consists of 15 residues. The germline V gene has CDR1 DFQATT and CDR2 SNEGSKA (reference sequence). With 0 bases removed from V and 2 bases from J, the gap between germline ends came to 11 bases. The CDR3 DNA sequence: TGCAGTGCTAGAGATCAAGGTTTCACCTACAATGAGCAGTTCTTC. The encoded protein is CSARDQGFTYNEQFF.

The V and J genes are TRBV20-1 and TRBJ1-2; no clear D. Germline V gene sequence: CDR1 DFQATT, CDR2 SNEGSKA (reference sequence). CDR3 length equals 13 residues. The ends were cut back, 2 bases at V and 7 bases at J, with 14 bases in the middle. The CDR3 nucleotides read TGCAGTGCTAGATTTAGATCGGTCGTTGGCTACACCTTC. Translating it yields CSARFRSVVGYTF.

The chain has TRBV28 and TRBJ2-1; 12 bases align to TRBD2. Germline assignment: CDR1 MDHEN and CDR2 SYDVKM. The junction had 12 bases not matched to a gene; V was cut back by 3 bases and J by 9 bases. The CDR3 is made up of 17 amino acids. The CDR3: CASSLRLAGEFRVEQFF. CDR3 in DNA: TGTGCCAGCAGTTTGAGACTAGCGGGAGAGTTTAGGGTTGAGCAGTTCTTC.

The V call is TRBV28, the J call TRBJ2-5, with D hard to call. Judging by the DNA end, TRBJ2-7 fits better; the J call may be wrong. This CDR3 has 13 residues. Germline V gives CDR1 MDHEN, CDR2 SYDVKM. Here the CDR3 DNA reads TGTGCCAGCAGCTTCGTTACTCCTCCCGAGCAGTACTTC. Translated, it gives CASSFVTPPEQYF.

This clonotype was recorded many times. The rearrangement uses TRBV29-1 and TRBJ2-7; the D call may be TRBD1 or TRBD2 (5 bases each). CDR1 and CDR2 (germline): SQVTM, ANQGSEA. Trimming removed 5 bases from V and 4 bases from J, with 9 bases in between. This CDR3 has 11 amino acids. The CDR3 sequence is CSVRDGYEQYF. CDR3 bases: TGCAGCGTTAGGGACGGATACGAGCAGTACTTC.

This clonotype was seen only a few times. The chain links TRBV10-3 to TRBJ1-1, with D uncertain. The CDR3 is 15 residues long. The V and J ends lost 2 bases and 8 bases respectively, with 18 bases between them. Germline assignment: CDR1 ENHRY and CDR2 SYGVKD. The DNA of the CDR3 is TGTGCCATCAGTGAGGGCCACATCACGGCCCTCGAAGCTTTCTTT. Translating gives CAISEGHITALEAFF.

This clonotype was seen more than once but under ten times. The chain uses TRBV28 and TRBJ2-4, with D perhaps TRBD1 (7 bases). The V end lost 6 bases, the J end lost 6 bases, and 18 bases lay between the germline ends. Germline CDR1 is MDHEN and CDR2 is SYDVKM. The CDR3 covers 15 residues. The CDR3 sequence: CASREPGGILNIQYF. The CDR3 DNA follows: TGTGCCAGCAGAGAGCCAGGGGGGATATTAAACATTCAGTACTTC.